This TCR beta chain was sequenced in a study of T-cell reconstitution after alpha-beta-depleted transplantation in children. Whole-study findings and limits: Elevated TCRbeta diversity at day 60 was traced, in some patients, to surviving recipient T cells and thymic progenitors. About two months after transplant, alpha-beta T cells reportedly came from several hundred expanded graft clones.

This clonotype was seen ten or more times. The antigen is unknown. V was shortened by 6 bases and J by 6 bases, with 15 bases between the two germline ends. The CDR3 contains 14 residues. The library targeted TCRbeta and was prepared with unique molecular identifiers. TCRdb processed the PCR reads anew with MiXCR; each CDR3 protein has one entry. This table has almost 500,000 distinct CDR3 sequences, more than 9% appearing once. The rearrangement joins TRBV12-3 or TRBV12-4 to TRBJ2-1; D perhaps matches TRBD1 (6 bases). The source was PBMCs, collected before TCRalphabeta/CD19-depleted stem cell transplant. This receptor was identified in a child under 10 years old with inherited bone marrow failure, due to receive a stem cell transplant. The CDR3 region has the DNA TGTGCCAGCAGCCAAAGGGGCAGGGGCAATGAGCAGTTCTTC. This codes for CASSQRGRGNEQFF.